Shown below are 7 T cell receptor beta chains from a single sample sequenced in a study of blood T cell repertoires in COVID-19. The protocol was immunoSEQ multiplex PCR, while the TCRdb copy is restricted to in-frame clones and leaves out a portion. Of 140,000 to 150,000 clones listed, over 70% are singletons. Specimen: peripheral blood. The receptors originated from a man aged 45-65 years with active or convalescent COVID-19.

Written as DNA, the CDR3 is TGTGCCAGCTCACCGAACCTCCAGGGCGGGGGGTCACCCCTCCACTTT. Translation gives CASSPNLQGGGSPLHF. The J gene is TRBJ1-6, the V gene TRBV18, with TRBD1 as a possible D gene (5 bases). CDR3 length: 16 amino acids. Germline V gene lookup returns CDR1 KGHSH and CDR2 LQKENI. V shed 3 bases and J shed 10 bases, with 19 bases lying between them.

The rearrangement links TRBV3-1 (or the pseudogene TRBV3-2) to TRBJ1-5, with D possibly matching TRBD1 (6 bases). The ends were cut back, 6 bases at V and 3 bases at J, with 9 bases in the middle. There are 13 residues in the CDR3. The germline CDR1 and CDR2 sequences are LGHDT and YNNKEL (reference sequence). The CDR3 DNA reads as TGTGCCAGCAGTCGGACAGTCAATCAGCCCCAGCATTTT. Protein product: CASSRTVNQPQHF.

V is TRBV30 and J is TRBJ2-4; 15 nucleotides line up with TRBD2. This CDR3 spans 18 amino acids. J gave up 1 base and V 4 bases, and 8 bases lay outside the gene matches. Germline loops: CDR1 GTSNPN, CDR2 SVGIG (reference sequence). CDR3 bases: TGTGCCTGGAAACCCGGACTAGCGGGAGGGCCGGCCAAAAACATTCAGTACTTC. It yields the protein CAWKPGLAGGPAKNIQYF.

The CDR3 protein is CASSVAGQPFDEQYF. DNA of the CDR3: TGTGCCAGCAGCGTAGCGGGACAACCCTTCGACGAGCAGTACTTC. The chain uses TRBV9 and TRBJ2-7; tentative D call: TRBD1 (6 bases). Germline CDR1 SGDLS, CDR2 YYNGEE. CDR3 length equals 15 residues. Trimming left V 0 bases short and J 5 bases short, with 15 bases between. The whole variable domain, remainder taken from reference TRBV9 and TRBJ2-7, is DSGVTQTPKHLITATGQRVTLRCSPRSGDLSVYWYQQSLDQGLQFLIQYYNGEERAKGNILERFSAQQFPDLHSELNLSSLELGDSALYFCASSVAGQPFDEQYFGPGTRLTVT.

V and J are TRBV20-1 and TRBJ2-7, with unresolved D. The CDR3 has 10 amino acids. V was trimmed by 5 bases and J by 4 bases, leaving 6 bases between them. Germline-derived CDR1 and CDR2 are DFQATT and SNEGSKA (reference sequence). The CDR3 sequence: CSAPLYEQYF. The DNA of the CDR3 is TGCAGTGCTCCCCTATACGAGCAGTACTTC.

This chain links TRBV30 with TRBJ2-1; D gene unclear. Trimming left V 3 bases short and J 9 bases short, with 12 bases between. The length of the CDR3 is 12 residues. Germline assignment: CDR1 GTSNPN and CDR2 SVGIG (reference sequence). CDR3 amino acids: CAWSDSRGEQFF. For the CDR3, the DNA is TGTGCCTGGAGCGATAGCCGCGGTGAGCAGTTCTTC.

The chain has TRBV5-5 and TRBJ2-7, with D uncertain. V was trimmed by 4 bases and J by 0 bases, leaving 5 bases between them. This CDR3 is 12 amino acids long. The germline V gene encodes CDR1 SGHKS and CDR2 YYEKEE (reference sequence). Here the CDR3 reads CASSTASYEQYF. CDR3 DNA sequence: TGTGCCAGCAGCACAGCCTCCTACGAGCAGTACTTC. The whole variable domain, filled in from reference TRBV5-5 and TRBJ2-7, reads DAGVTQSPTHLIKTRGQQVTLRCSPISGHKSVSWYQQVLGQGPQFIFQYYEKEERGRGNFPDRFSARQFPNYSSELNVNALLLGDSALYLCASSTASYEQYFGPGTRLTVT.